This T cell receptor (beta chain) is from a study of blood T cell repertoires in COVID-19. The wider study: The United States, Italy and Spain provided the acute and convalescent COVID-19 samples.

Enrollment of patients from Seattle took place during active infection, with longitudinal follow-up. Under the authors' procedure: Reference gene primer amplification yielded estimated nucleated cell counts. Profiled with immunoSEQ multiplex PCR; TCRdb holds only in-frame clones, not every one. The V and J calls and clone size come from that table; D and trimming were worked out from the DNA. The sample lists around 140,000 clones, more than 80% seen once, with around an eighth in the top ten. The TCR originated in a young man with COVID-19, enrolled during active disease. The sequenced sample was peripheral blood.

The CDR3 DNA sequence: TGTGCCAGCAGTTCGGACCCGGGGAATGAGCAGTTCTTC. This codes for CASSSDPGNEQFF. The J gene is TRBJ2-1, the V gene TRBV6-5, with D maybe TRBD2 (5 bases). Germline CDR1 is MNHEY and CDR2 is SVGAGI. V lost 4 bases and J 7 bases, leaving 11 bases between the germline ends. CDR3 length: 13 residues.